This T cell receptor beta chain was obtained from a study of T cell changes during pregnancy in multiple sclerosis. Assay: immunoSEQ multiplex PCR; the TCRdb copy retains only in-frame clones and omits some. The data hold about 73,000 clones, with 90% observed a single time. Looked up from germline, CDR1 is SGHDT and CDR2 is YYEEEE. Trimming shortened V by 0 bases and J by 1 base, and 7 bases separated the two germline ends. The CDR3 spans 14 residues. Specimen: peripheral blood, collected after pregnancy. The TCR originated in a female donor in good health, enrolled as a control in a pregnancy study. V and J are TRBV5-6 and TRBJ1-1; D is unclear. The CDR3 is CASSLEQTNTEAFF. In DNA form, the CDR3 reads TGTGCCAGCAGCTTGGAACAAACGAACACTGAAGCTTTCTTT.